This T cell receptor beta chain was obtained from a study of blood T cells in healthy people across ages. This clonotype came up a few times. Germline assignment: CDR1 SGDLS and CDR2 YYNGEE. V lost 0 bases, J lost 5 bases, and 9 bases lay in between. The CDR3 is 14 residues long. The second PCR ran about 6 to 11 cycles with a sample-barcoded 5' primer and J-beta primers. The template-switch adaptor, which had 12 random nucleotides, put a tag on each cDNA molecule. From the 5' RACE reads, TCRdb called clonotypes with MiXCR, one entry per CDR3 protein. The sample contains some 760,000 distinct CDR3 sequences, around 25% of which appear only once. This sample also belongs to another study, concerning T cells of mothers and their children.

The sample comprised blood. The clonotype originates from a boy aged 5 to 17 in good health. The genes are TRBV9 and TRBJ1-5, with no clear D. The CDR3 nucleotides read TGTGCCAGCAGCGTAGAGGGCGGGGATCAGCCCCAGCATTTT. As protein: CASSVEGGDQPQHF.